This is a list of T cell receptor beta chains from one sample in a study of blood T cell repertoires in COVID-19. Profiled with immunoSEQ multiplex PCR; TCRdb holds only in-frame clones, not every one. Here the sample spans 150,000 to 200,000 clones, about 83% being singletons. Sequenced input: peripheral blood. Every receptor here comes from a man aged 60 to 75 with acute or convalescent COVID-19. The CDR3 runs from the conserved cysteine through the conserved F or W. A D gene is named only where the DNA matches it firmly. Only part of the rows carry a size: once, few, many, or a class if the clone is expanded.

abundance: NA
j_gene: TRBJ1-3
v_gene: TRBV5-5
d_gene: NA
CDR3nt: TGTGCCAGCAGCTTGGTCCCGGAGGCTGGAAACACCATATATTTT
CDR3aa: CASSLVPEAGNTIYF

abundance: NA
j_gene: TRBJ1-2
v_gene: TRBV6-2/TRBV6-3
d_gene: NA
CDR3nt: TGTGCCAGCAGTTACTACGCAGGGGTGAGCGATGGCTACACCTTC
CDR3aa: CASSYYAGVSDGYTF

abundance: NA
j_gene: TRBJ2-2
v_gene: TRBV4-3
d_gene: NA
CDR3nt: TGCGCCAGCAGCCAAGAGGTCGTTTGGGGGCTTTTGGCTGAAACGAACACCGGGGAGCTGTTTTTT
CDR3aa: CASSQEVVWGLLAETNTGELFF

abundance: few
j_gene: TRBJ2-1
v_gene: TRBV28
d_gene: TRBD2
CDR3nt: TGTGCCAGCAGTGTCTACCGGGGGGGCTTTTACAATGAGCAGTTCTTC
CDR3aa: CASSVYRGGFYNEQFF

abundance: NA
j_gene: TRBJ1-1
v_gene: TRBV5-1
d_gene: TRBD1
CDR3nt: TGCGCCAGCAGCCTTGGACAGGGTGAAGCTTTCTTT
CDR3aa: CASSLGQGEAFF

abundance: NA
j_gene: TRBJ1-2
v_gene: TRBV2
d_gene: NA
CDR3nt: TGTGCCAGCAGTGGTACAGACGACTATGGCTACACCTTC
CDR3aa: CASSGTDDYGYTF

abundance: NA
j_gene: TRBJ2-5
v_gene: TRBV3-1/TRBV3-2
d_gene: TRBD1
CDR3nt: TGTGCCAGCAGCCAAAACAGGGGAGAGACCCAGTACTTC
CDR3aa: CASSQNRGETQYF

abundance: NA
j_gene: TRBJ1-1
v_gene: TRBV29-1
d_gene: TRBD1
CDR3nt: TGCAGCGTTGTTGGTGGGACAGGGGGCACTGAAGCTTTCTTT
CDR3aa: CSVVGGTGGTEAFF

abundance: NA
j_gene: TRBJ1-3
v_gene: TRBV5-6
d_gene: NA
CDR3nt: TGTGCCAGCAGCTTGGGGAGGCTGCTTTCTGGAAACACCATATATTTT
CDR3aa: CASSLGRLLSGNTIYF

abundance: NA
j_gene: TRBJ2-5
v_gene: TRBV3-1/TRBV3-2
d_gene: NA
CDR3nt: TGTGCCAGCAGCTTAAGAGGCCCAGCCCCATGGGAGACCCAGTACTTC
CDR3aa: CASSLRGPAPWETQYF

abundance: NA
j_gene: TRBJ2-6
v_gene: TRBV25-1
d_gene: NA
CDR3nt: TGTGCCAGCAGTGAATTGGGCAGGGGCTCTGGGGCCAACGTCCTGACTTTC
CDR3aa: CASSELGRGSGANVLTF

abundance: NA
j_gene: TRBJ1-6
v_gene: TRBV18
d_gene: NA
CDR3nt: TGTGCCAGCTCACCCACCTCGAGTCTAGGGGCGTCGAATTCACCCCTCCACTTT
CDR3aa: CASSPTSSLGASNSPLHF

abundance: NA
j_gene: TRBJ1-4
v_gene: TRBV6-5
d_gene: NA
CDR3nt: TGTGCCAGCAGGCGACGGGGTGATAATGAAAAACTGTTTTTT
CDR3aa: CASRRRGDNEKLFF

abundance: NA
j_gene: TRBJ1-6
v_gene: TRBV29-1
d_gene: NA
CDR3nt: TGCAGCGTCGGGGTCGGGGGGAATTCACCCCTCCACTTT
CDR3aa: CSVGVGGNSPLHF

abundance: NA
j_gene: TRBJ2-7
v_gene: TRBV5-6
d_gene: TRBD1
CDR3nt: TGTGCCAGCAGCTCCCCCCCCGGGACAGGGAAATCCTACGAGCAGTACTTC
CDR3aa: CASSSPPGTGKSYEQYF

abundance: NA
j_gene: TRBJ1-6
v_gene: TRBV6-2/TRBV6-3
d_gene: NA
CDR3nt: TGTGCCAGCAGTGATGCCGAACGGCGGAATTCACCCCTCCACTTT
CDR3aa: CASSDAERRNSPLHF

abundance: NA
j_gene: TRBJ2-2
v_gene: TRBV3-1/TRBV3-2
d_gene: NA
CDR3nt: TGTGCCAGCAGCCAAGGTCAAGCGGGGGAGCTGTTTTTT
CDR3aa: CASSQGQAGELFF

abundance: NA
j_gene: TRBJ1-2
v_gene: TRBV10-3
d_gene: NA
CDR3nt: TGTGCCATCAGTGAGTCGCGCCAGGCTTTTAACTATGGCTACACCTTC
CDR3aa: CAISESRQAFNYGYTF

abundance: NA
j_gene: TRBJ2-2
v_gene: TRBV6-2/TRBV6-3
d_gene: TRBD2
CDR3nt: TGTGCCAGCAGCCCCTGGGGGGGAACCGGGGAGCTGTTTTTT
CDR3aa: CASSPWGGTGELFF

abundance: NA
j_gene: TRBJ1-2
v_gene: TRBV4-3
d_gene: NA
CDR3nt: TGCGCCAGCAGCCGATGGGAAGGGGCCGATGGCTACACCTTC
CDR3aa: CASSRWEGADGYTF

abundance: NA
j_gene: TRBJ2-1
v_gene: TRBV11-2
d_gene: TRBD2
CDR3nt: TGTGCCAGCAGCTTAAGCGGGGGTCTCTCCTACAATGAGCAGTTCTTC
CDR3aa: CASSLSGGLSYNEQFF

abundance: NA
j_gene: TRBJ2-3
v_gene: TRBV5-5
d_gene: TRBD1
CDR3nt: TGTGCCAGCAGACGCACCCCCTCAGGGGGCGCGGATACGCAGTATTTT
CDR3aa: CASRRTPSGGADTQYF

abundance: once
j_gene: TRBJ1-2
v_gene: TRBV6-5
d_gene: NA
CDR3nt: TGTGCCAGCAGTTTCACCTTCTCATCCAGGGAAAGTGGCTACACCTTC
CDR3aa: CASSFTFSSRESGYTF

abundance: NA
j_gene: TRBJ2-7
v_gene: TRBV30
d_gene: NA
CDR3nt: TGTGCCTGGAGTTCCAACATGAATGAGCAGTACTTC
CDR3aa: CAWSSNMNEQYF

abundance: NA
j_gene: TRBJ1-2
v_gene: TRBV25-1
d_gene: TRBD1
CDR3nt: TGTGCCAGCAGTGGCGGGACAGTTCTTAGGTATGGCTACACCTTC
CDR3aa: CASSGGTVLRYGYTF

abundance: NA
j_gene: TRBJ1-5
v_gene: TRBV6-2/TRBV6-3
d_gene: NA
CDR3nt: TGTGCCAGCAGTCGCCGGTCGGGTTGGCAGCCCCAGCATTTT
CDR3aa: CASSRRSGWQPQHF

abundance: once
j_gene: TRBJ1-2
v_gene: TRBV7-8
d_gene: TRBD1
CDR3nt: TGTGCCAGCAGCTTCTTGCCGGGACAGGACTATGGCTACACCTTC
CDR3aa: CASSFLPGQDYGYTF

abundance: NA
j_gene: TRBJ1-1
v_gene: TRBV3-1/TRBV3-2
d_gene: NA
CDR3nt: TGTGCCAGCAGCCAAGGAGGTTCCACTGAAGCTTTCTTT
CDR3aa: CASSQGGSTEAFF

abundance: NA
j_gene: TRBJ1-1
v_gene: TRBV27
d_gene: TRBD1
CDR3nt: TGTGCCAGCAGTCACGGACAGGGACAGAACACTGAAGCTTTCTTT
CDR3aa: CASSHGQGQNTEAFF

abundance: NA
j_gene: TRBJ2-2
v_gene: TRBV29-1
d_gene: NA
CDR3nt: TGCAGCTCTCAGGGGAACACCGGGGAGCTGTTTTTT
CDR3aa: CSSQGNTGELFF

abundance: NA
j_gene: TRBJ2-7
v_gene: TRBV7-2
d_gene: TRBD1
CDR3nt: TGTGCCAGCAGCCCAACAGGGGTTCCGACCTACGAGCAGTACTTC
CDR3aa: CASSPTGVPTYEQYF

abundance: NA
j_gene: TRBJ1-3
v_gene: TRBV4-1
d_gene: TRBD1
CDR3nt: TGCGCCAGCAGCCTGCTGCTCGGGACAGGGTACGGAAACACCATATATTTT
CDR3aa: CASSLLLGTGYGNTIYF

abundance: NA
j_gene: TRBJ2-5
v_gene: TRBV6-5
d_gene: NA
CDR3nt: TGTGCCATCGGGTGGCGGTCAGAGACCCAGTACTTC
CDR3aa: CAIGWRSETQYF